These T cell receptor beta chains were read from a single sample in a study of blood T cell repertoires in COVID-19. The repertoire was sequenced with immunoSEQ multiplex PCR; TCRdb's copy has only in-frame clones and lacks some. The table lists about 75,000 clones, roughly 90% of them singletons. Material: peripheral blood. These receptors originate from a human donor in a cohort sampled during active COVID-19. Each CDR3 is given with its conserved first and last residue. A D gene is named only where the DNA matches it firmly. The size of a clone is reported for some rows only, either as once, few or many, or as a class for expanded clones.

. | TRBJ2-3 | . | TRBV6-2/TRBV6-3 | TGTGCCAGCAGTTATGGGCGAGCTAGCACAGATACGCAGTATTTT | CASSYGRASTDTQYF
TRBD1 | TRBJ2-7 | . | TRBV18 | TGTGCCAGCTCCCCCGGGACAGGGGGATACGAGCAGTACTTC | CASSPGTGGYEQYF
TRBD2 | TRBJ2-1 | . | TRBV2 | TGTGCCAGCAGTGCCGGGACTAGCGGGACACATGAGCAGTTCTTC | CASSAGTSGTHEQFF
TRBD2 | TRBJ2-1 | once | TRBV27 | TGTGCCAGCAGCCTACTAGCGGGAAGTCGCTATGAGCAGTTCTTC | CASSLLAGSRYEQFF
TRBD1 | TRBJ2-2 | . | TRBV29-1 | TGCAGCGTAGGGGGCGAGAACACCGGGGAGCTGTTTTTT | CSVGGENTGELFF
TRBD1 | TRBJ2-7 | . | TRBV10-2 | TGCGCCAGCAGTGGCCGGGACAGGGGTCTCTACGAGCAGTACTTC | CASSGRDRGLYEQYF
TRBD2 | TRBJ2-3 | few | TRBV5-4 | TGTGCCAGCAGCTTGGGCCGCGGGAGGGGGACCACAGATACGCAGTATTTT | CASSLGRGRGTTDTQYF
. | TRBJ1-6 | once | TRBV6-4 | TGTGCCGGCGATCTTCCTCGGAGCTCCTATAATTCACCCCTCCACTTT | CAGDLPRSSYNSPLHF
TRBD2 | TRBJ2-3 | . | TRBV18 | TGTGCCAGCTCACTGACTAGCGGGGGGGCCAGAGATACGCAGTATTTT | CASSLTSGGARDTQYF
TRBD2 | TRBJ2-3 | . | TRBV4-3 | TGCGCCAGCAGCCAAGATCTAGCGGGAGGAGAGAGAGATACGCAGTATTTT | CASSQDLAGGERDTQYF
. | TRBJ1-1 | few | TRBV7-9 | TGTGCCAGCAGCGTTTTTTCAGGGACTGAAGCTTTCTTT | CASSVFSGTEAFF
. | TRBJ1-3 | . | TRBV28 | TGTGCCAGCAGTTTTGGAGTTCCAGGGTGGAAAGGAAACACCATATATTTT | CASSFGVPGWKGNTIYF
TRBD2 | TRBJ2-5 | once | TRBV7-2 | TGTGCCAGCAGCTTAGAGCGGGGGGCCACCCAAGAGACCCAGTACTTC | CASSLERGATQETQYF
TRBD1 | TRBJ2-1 | . | TRBV7-2 | TGTGCCAGCAACCGGGACAGGGGGTACAATGAGCAGTTCTTC | CASNRDRGYNEQFF
. | TRBJ2-7 | . | TRBV6-6 | TGTGCCAGCAGTTACACACGCTACGAGCAGTACTTC | CASSYTRYEQYF
. | TRBJ1-3 | . | TRBV6-1 | TGTGCCAGCAGAGAAGTGGGAGGGGGCTCTGGAAACACCATATATTTT | CASREVGGGSGNTIYF
. | TRBJ1-1 | few | TRBV5-1 | TGCGCCAGCAGCTTGGTGGTACAGGGACCGAACACTGAAGCTTTCTTT | CASSLVVQGPNTEAFF
. | TRBJ2-5 | once | TRBV6-2/TRBV6-3 | TGTGCCAGCAGTTCGGGCGGGGTGGTGGAGACCCAGTACTTC | CASSSGGVVETQYF
TRBD2 | TRBJ2-3 | . | TRBV7-9 | TGTGCCAGCAGCTTAGGGACTAGCGGCACAGATACGCAGTATTTT | CASSLGTSGTDTQYF
TRBD2 | TRBJ2-1 | once | TRBV6-2/TRBV6-3 | TGTGCCAGCAGTTACAAGAACCGGGGGGGTTACTACAATGAGCAGTTCTTC | CASSYKNRGGYYNEQFF
TRBD2 | TRBJ2-3 | . | TRBV9 | TGTGCCAGCAGCGTAGGGACTAGCGGAAGCACAGATACGCAGTATTTT | CASSVGTSGSTDTQYF
TRBD1 | TRBJ1-5 | . | TRBV19 | TGTGCCAGTAGCCCTTCGACAGGGGCGGTTGGCAATCAGCCCCAGCATTTT | CASSPSTGAVGNQPQHF
TRBD1 | TRBJ2-7 | . | TRBV2 | TGTGCCAGCAGTGAAGCCGACAGGGCCCTCTACGAGCAGTACTTC | CASSEADRALYEQYF
TRBD2 | TRBJ2-1 | . | TRBV7-2 | TGTGCCAGCAGCCCGGCTAGCGGAGGCTCCTACAATGAGCAGTTCTTC | CASSPASGGSYNEQFF
. | TRBJ2-3 | . | TRBV15 | TGTGCCACCAGCACGGGGAGCACAGATACGCAGTATTTT | CATSTGSTDTQYF
TRBD1 | TRBJ1-1 | . | TRBV6-4 | TGTGCCAGCAGTGAAGGAACAGGGGGCTCTGAAGCTTTCTTT | CASSEGTGGSEAFF
TRBD2 | TRBJ2-3 | . | TRBV5-1 | TGCGCCAGCAGCTTTTCGACTAGCGGGGTGGATACGCAGTATTTT | CASSFSTSGVDTQYF
. | TRBJ2-7 | . | TRBV19 | TGTGCCAGTAGTCCGGGACACAACTACGAGCAGTACTTC | CASSPGHNYEQYF
. | TRBJ2-2 | . | TRBV2 | TGTGCCAGCAGTCTCCTAGCCCCGGCCGGGGAGCTGTTTTTT | CASSLLAPAGELFF
. | TRBJ2-7 | . | TRBV5-1 | TGCGCCAGCAGCTTGGGGGCGTCACAGGGTTACGAGCAGTACTTC | CASSLGASQGYEQYF
. | TRBJ1-3 | . | TRBV18 | TGTGCCAGCTCACCAGAGGGTGTTGGAAACACCATATATTTT | CASSPEGVGNTIYF
. | TRBJ2-2 | . | TRBV29-1 | TGCAGCGTAGGAAACAGGATGAACACCGGGGAGCTGTTTTTT | CSVGNRMNTGELFF
. | TRBJ1-2 | . | TRBV18 | TGTGCCAGCTCCCAGAGACGGGAAATTAACTATGGCTACACCTTC | CASSQRREINYGYTF
TRBD1 | TRBJ1-3 | . | TRBV19 | TGTGCCAGTAGTACCGGGACAGGCTACTCTGGAAACACCATATATTTT | CASSTGTGYSGNTIYF
. | TRBJ1-2 | . | TRBV7-9 | TGTGCCAGCAGCTTAGAGACAGCTGGCTACACCTTC | CASSLETAGYTF
TRBD1 | TRBJ1-1 | . | TRBV6-2/TRBV6-3 | TGTGCCAGCAGTAGGACAGGGTCGGAAGCTTTCTTT | CASSRTGSEAFF
. | TRBJ2-3 | . | TRBV19 | TGTGCCAGTACCCCCCCTAGGGAGGCAGATACGCAGTATTTT | CASTPPREADTQYF